This T cell receptor beta chain was observed in a study of tumor-infiltrating lymphocytes in primary liver carcinoma. In the study overall: Regardless of tissue type, samples showed similar yields of roughly 3.65 to 7.5 million productive TCRbeta reads.

Study-wide results and caveats: Blood's top-250-clone fraction was significantly lower than that of tumors (p = 0.039).

Constant-region priming of roughly 500 ng total RNA yielded TCR beta cDNA. Three nested multiplex PCR rounds, a slightly modified ARM-PCR, produced the libraries for TCR beta. TCRdb itself ran the multiplex PCR reads through MiXCR, one entry per CDR3 protein. Seen here are around 330,000 distinct CDR3 sequences, roughly two thirds observed once, and the top ten hold approximately 9%. As to this clonotype: Its antigen is unidentified.

Researchers drew blood RNA from unsorted whole blood and extracted germline DNA as well. The source of this sequence is a man between 40 and 49 years old with primary liver carcinoma and hepatitis B virus infection. What was sequenced was peripheral blood.

This CDR3 is CSVDQQEHGYTF. Written as DNA, the CDR3 is TGCAGCGTTGATCAACAGGAGCATGGCTACACCTTC. The rearrangement links TRBV29-1 to TRBJ1-2; D may be TRBD1 (5 bases). Trimming cost V 3 bases and J 6 bases, with 11 bases left between them. The CDR3 sequence is 12 residues long. Germline V gives CDR1 SQVTM, CDR2 ANQGSEA.